This passage covers 22 T cell receptor beta chains from one sample sequenced in a study of CD8 T cells in Susac syndrome. Random hexamers were used to reverse transcribe an amount of roughly 0.45 to 1 ug RNA. TCRdb re-called the immunoSEQ multiplex PCR reads through MiXCR, storing one row per CDR3 protein. The table has some 300,000 distinct CDR3 sequences, 70% to 90% seen once. Sequenced input: CD8+ T cells from PBMCs. Receptors were obtained from a human donor with multiple sclerosis.

The V call is TRBV28, the J call TRBJ2-7; 7 nucleotides line up with TRBD1. The CDR3 sequence is 15 residues long. Germline CDR1 and CDR2: MDHEN and SYDVKM. J was trimmed by 3 bases and V by 4 bases; bases with no gene match: 9. The CDR3 sequence is CASSYETGAGYEQYF. CDR3 DNA sequence: TGTGCCAGCAGTTATGAAACAGGGGCGGGCTACGAGCAGTACTTC.

The chain links TRBV2 to TRBJ2-5; 9 bases line up with TRBD1. The CDR3 has 16 amino acids. Trimming cost V 0 bases and J 4 bases; bases outside gene matches: 6. Germline CDR1 SNHLY, CDR2 FYNNEI. This CDR3 is CASSEATGQGLETQYF. CDR3 nucleotide sequence: TGTGCCAGCAGTGAAGCAACGGGACAGGGTTTAGAGACCCAGTACTTC.

The chain joins TRBV7-9 to TRBJ2-7; maybe TRBD1 (6 bases). V was shortened by 5 bases and J by 0 bases, with 17 bases between the two germline ends. Germline CDR1 reads SEHNR; CDR2 reads FQNEAQ (reference sequence). The CDR3 is 16 amino acids. As DNA, the CDR3 is TGTGCCAGCAGCCCCTCACAGGGTCGGAGCTCCTACGAGCAGTACTTC. It yields the protein CASSPSQGRSSYEQYF.

The chain links TRBV15 to TRBJ2-7; D gene unclear. The germline CDR1 and CDR2 sequences are LNHNV and YYDKDF (reference sequence). V lost 8 bases, J lost 5 bases, and 19 bases lay in between. The CDR3 spans 14 residues. The CDR3: CATASPRERDEQYF. The CDR3 nucleotides read TGTGCCACCGCCTCCCCGCGAGAAAGGGACGAGCAGTACTTC.

The V gene is TRBV27, the J gene TRBJ2-5, with no clear D. CDR1 is MNHEY and CDR2 is SMNVEV in the germline V gene (reference sequence). V gave up 6 bases and J gave up 1 base, with 9 bases separating them. This CDR3 spans 13 amino acids. The chain's CDR3 is CASRLSFQETQYF. DNA of the CDR3: TGTGCCAGCAGACTCTCTTTCCAAGAGACCCAGTACTTC.

The V gene is TRBV19, the J gene TRBJ2-1; the match to TRBD2 covers 12 bases. V dropped 3 bases and J dropped 6; count of bases not matched to a gene: 3. This CDR3 region has 15 residues. Germline V gives CDR1 LNHDA, CDR2 SQIVND (reference sequence). The CDR3 coding sequence is TGTGCCAGTAGTATGGGACTAGCGGGCCGCAATGAGCAGTTCTTC. Translation gives CASSMGLAGRNEQFF.

The genes are TRBV2 and TRBJ2-1; 7 bases fit TRBD2. Germline V lookup: CDR1 SNHLY, CDR2 FYNNEI. The ends lost 11 bases at V and 12 bases at J; junction bases unmatched: 7. The CDR3 length is 10 residues. CDR3 nucleotides: TGTGCCTGCCGACCGGGAGGGCAGTTCTTC. It is translated as CACRPGGQFF.

This clonotype was observed a single time. Written as DNA, the CDR3 is TGTGCCAGTAGTATTTTGGGACAGGGGATTGGGACACACAATGAGCAGTTCTTC. Translated: CASSILGQGIGTHNEQFF. The chain couples TRBV19 to TRBJ2-1, with TRBD1 matching 10 bases. V was clipped by 3 bases and J by 5 bases; unmatched bases: 13. This CDR3 region has 18 residues. CDR1 is LNHDA and CDR2 is SQIVND in the germline V gene (reference sequence).

The V call is TRBV6-2 or TRBV6-3, the J call TRBJ1-5, with 9 bases fitting TRBD1. CDR3 length: 13 amino acids. Germline CDR1 and CDR2: MNHEY and SVGEGT. The V gene end was trimmed by 7 bases and the J gene end by 6 bases; junction bases not matched to a gene: 4. Here the CDR3 DNA reads TGTGCCAGCAATGGACAGGGGACTCAGCCCCAGCATTTT. It codes for CASNGQGTQPQHF.

This sequence joins TRBV7-3 and TRBJ2-3; D not resolved. The V and J ends lost 2 bases and 2 bases respectively, with 11 bases between them. The CDR3 spans 15 residues. CDR1 SGHTA and CDR2 FQGTGA come from the germline V gene. CDR3 region: CASSLGRRFTDTQYF. The CDR3 DNA sequence: TGTGCCAGCAGCTTAGGTCGTAGATTCACAGATACGCAGTATTTT.

This chain links TRBV7-9 with TRBJ2-7, with D unclear. The CDR3 is made up of 14 amino acids. Germline V gene data show CDR1 as SEHNR and CDR2 as FQNEAQ (reference sequence). V was pared by 2 bases and J by 2 bases, with 10 bases between. This CDR3 is CASSLNISPYEQYF. The CDR3 DNA follows: TGTGCCAGCAGCTTAAACATATCACCCTACGAGCAGTACTTC.

V usage is TRBV28 and J usage is TRBJ2-7; D tentatively fits TRBD1 or TRBD2 (5 bases each). Looked up from germline, CDR1 is MDHEN and CDR2 is SYDVKM. The CDR3 totals 14 residues. Deletions cut 6 bases from V and 12 bases from J, with 24 bases between. CDR3 nucleotides: TGTGCCAGCAGCCGGACCCTGACAGACCCGGACTGGTACTTC. Its protein is CASSRTLTDPDWYF.

The chain joins TRBV4-2 to TRBJ2-2, with D tentatively TRBD1 (6 bases). Germline CDR1 is LGHNA and CDR2 is YNFKEQ. The V and J ends lost 0 bases and 2 bases respectively, with 19 bases between them. The CDR3 is made up of 19 amino acids. The CDR3 sequence is CASSQEYRESLINTGELFF. As DNA, the CDR3 is TGTGCCAGCAGCCAAGAATACAGGGAAAGCCTAATAAACACCGGGGAGCTGTTTTTT.

This clonotype has only a few counts. The J gene is TRBJ2-1, the V gene TRBV5-6, with D possibly matching TRBD2 (6 bases). The CDR3 is 13 amino acids. V was trimmed by 0 bases and J by 8 bases, leaving 9 bases between them. CDR1 SGHDT and CDR2 YYEEEE come from the germline V gene. CDR3 protein: CASSLVPGDEQFF. The CDR3 DNA is TGTGCCAGCAGCTTGGTACCGGGGGATGAGCAGTTCTTC.

This chain uses TRBV27 with TRBJ2-4; 9 positions match TRBD1. The V and J ends lost 4 bases and 8 bases, in that order; junction bases with no gene match: 9. This CDR3 is 15 amino acids long. CDR1 and CDR2 (germline): MNHEY, SMNVEV (reference sequence). CDR3 loop: CASSYIRDRDDIQYF. The CDR3 DNA reads as TGTGCCAGCAGTTACATTAGGGACAGGGACGACATTCAGTACTTC.

The chain couples TRBV20-1 to TRBJ2-1, with 8 bases fitting TRBD1. This CDR3 is 15 amino acids long. Germline values: CDR1 DFQATT, CDR2 SNEGSKA (reference sequence). V lost 2 bases, J lost 6 bases, and 9 bases stayed unmatched. As DNA, the CDR3 is TGCAGTGCTAGATTTCAGGGGGCGGGTGCCAATGAGCAGTTCTTC. Translation gives CSARFQGAGANEQFF.

The chain links TRBV10-3 to TRBJ1-5; tentative D call: TRBD1 (6 bases). Trimming took off 3 bases at V and 3 bases at J, with 9 bases between the two ends. CDR1 is ENHRY, CDR2 SYGVKD, per germline. The CDR3 contains 14 residues. CDR3 DNA sequence: TGTGCCATCAGTGACCGGGGGCCCAATCAGCCCCAGCATTTT. It is translated as CAISDRGPNQPQHF.

The sample holds one count of this clonotype. The chain links TRBV9 to TRBJ2-3, with 10 bases matching TRBD2. V lost 1 base to trimming and J lost 0 bases; unmatched junction nucleotides: 2. Germline lookup yields CDR1 SGDLS and CDR2 YYNGEE. The CDR3 runs to 16 residues. DNA for the CDR3: TGTGCCAGCAGCGTAAGCGGGAGGGCCAGCACAGATACGCAGTATTTT. It encodes CASSVSGRASTDTQYF.

This clonotype was detected only once. The chain joins TRBV7-9 to TRBJ2-1; 7 bases align to TRBD2. In germline, CDR1 is SEHNR, CDR2 FQNEAQ (reference sequence). The V segment lost 0 bases and the J segment 7 bases; nucleotides outside the gene matches: 6. The CDR3 is made up of 15 amino acids. The DNA of the CDR3 is TGTGCCAGCAGCTTAGCCCTAGCGGAGGTGAATGAGCAGTTCTTC. Its protein product is CASSLALAEVNEQFF.

The J gene is TRBJ1-4, the V gene TRBV18, with 9 nucleotides matching TRBD1. The V and J ends lost 3 bases and 5 bases, in that order; junction bases with no gene match: 10. Germline assignment: CDR1 KGHSH and CDR2 LQKENI. CDR3 length: 17 amino acids. CDR3 sequence (DNA): TGTGCCAGCTCACCGGCGCCACACGACAGGGGGAATGAAAAACTGTTTTTT. Its protein product is CASSPAPHDRGNEKLFF.

This rearrangement joins TRBV5-5 to TRBJ1-2; D remains ambiguous. This CDR3 comprises 12 residues. Germline V gene sequence: CDR1 SGHKS, CDR2 YYEKEE (reference sequence). The V and J ends lost 2 bases and 7 bases respectively, with 9 bases between them. CDR3 in DNA: TGTGCCAGCAGCTTTGAGGATATTGGCTACACCTTC. This gives the protein CASSFEDIGYTF. The full variable domain, in which reference TRBV5-5 and TRBJ1-2 provide the parts outside the CDR3, is DAGVTQSPTHLIKTRGQQVTLRCSPISGHKSVSWYQQVLGQGPQFIFQYYEKEERGRGNFPDRFSARQFPNYSSELNVNALLLGDSALYLCASSFEDIGYTFGSGTRLTVV.

This sequence joins TRBV4-2 and TRBJ1-1, with unresolved D. Looked up from germline, CDR1 is LGHNA and CDR2 is YNFKEQ. The CDR3 has 15 amino acids. Deletions cut 0 bases from V and 0 bases from J, with 8 bases between. CDR3 in DNA: TGTGCCAGCAGCCAAGAAGACATAATGAACACTGAAGCTTTCTTT. This translates into CASSQEDIMNTEAFF.